Included here is one TCR beta chain sequence, with context. What it recognizes is unknown. Construction of TCR beta libraries was performed using quantitative 5'-RACE with molecular barcodes. Each CDR3 protein is one row after TCRdb ran MiXCR on the 5' RACE reads. This table has about 140,000 distinct CDR3 sequences, 7% to 9% appearing once. The sample is drawn from a study of CD8 T cells in ankylosing spondylitis. Findings and limits, study-wide: Reports say disease-linked clones showed up significantly more in matched ankylosing spondylitis synovial fluid.

The sequenced material came from synovial fluid, either unsorted or a sorted T cell fraction (not recorded which). The receptor was derived from a male donor with ankylosing spondylitis.

This CDR3 is CASSIRVIGTTYNEQFF. As DNA, the CDR3 is TGTGCCAGTAGTATACGGGTAATCGGGACGACCTACAATGAGCAGTTCTTC. This chain connects TRBV19 to TRBJ2-1, with D perhaps given as TRBD1 or TRBD2 (5 bases each). Looked up from germline, CDR1 is LNHDA and CDR2 is SQIVND (reference sequence). There are 17 residues in the CDR3. V lost 2 bases to trimming and J lost 2 bases, with 16 bases between them. The full variable domain, with the rest looked up from reference TRBV19 and TRBJ2-1, is DGGITQSPKYLFRKEGQNVTLSCEQNLNHDAMYWYRQDPGQGLRLIYYSQIVNDFQKGDIAEGYSVSREKKESFPLTVTSAQKNPTAFYLCASSIRVIGTTYNEQFFGPGTRLTVL.